The source of this T cell receptor beta chain is a study of blood T cell repertoires in COVID-19. This clone showed up just a few times. CDR1 and CDR2 from the germline V gene are SQVTM and ANQGSEA. The CDR3 runs to 13 residues. Trimming left V 4 bases short and J 4 bases short, with 11 bases between. TCRdb's copy holds only in-frame clones and misses some; the assay was immunoSEQ multiplex PCR. This sample yields fewer than 300,000 clones, of which roughly 84% are seen a single time; roughly 3.1% belongs to the top ten. V is TRBV29-1 and J is TRBJ2-1; possible D gene TRBD2, 5 bases. The sample comprised peripheral blood. This clonotype originated in a woman between 18 and 29 years old with acute or convalescent COVID-19. The CDR3 spells CSVVPGSYNEQFF. The CDR3 coding sequence is TGCAGCGTTGTTCCGGGATCGTACAATGAGCAGTTCTTC.